This is a list of T cell receptor beta chains from one sample in a study of blood T cell repertoires in COVID-19. The repertoire was sequenced with immunoSEQ multiplex PCR; TCRdb's copy has only in-frame clones and lacks some. The profile covers some 93,000 clones, with 82% appearing a single time and roughly 10% taken by the ten largest. Sequences were obtained from peripheral blood. Receptors originate from a man in his 70s with acute or convalescent COVID-19. Both conserved end residues are part of each CDR3. D genes are given only for firm matches. Where a row states a size, it is once, few, many or the class of an expanded clone; other rows omit it.

V,D,J,size,CDR3
TRBV19,.,TRBJ1-2,.,CASSMGRHGYTF
TRBV6-5,.,TRBJ2-7,.,CASSYSVTGLPYEQYF
TRBV11-3,.,TRBJ2-1,once,CASQPTTRNNNEQFF
TRBV12-3/TRBV12-4,.,TRBJ1-5,once,CASRVTNQPQHF
TRBV11-2,TRBD2,TRBJ2-1,.,CASSLDGRGLGVQFF
TRBV9,TRBD2,TRBJ2-3,.,CASSVGIGTNTDTQYF
TRBV2,.,TRBJ1-5,.,CASSVAPEGFQPQHF
TRBV19,TRBD1,TRBJ2-3,.,CASSLQGAETDTQYF
TRBV19,.,TRBJ2-1,.,CASSIVLNEQFF
TRBV7-6,TRBD2,TRBJ2-7,.,CASSNEFSGGVYEQYF
TRBV10-1,TRBD1,TRBJ2-1,.,CASSEGTGSGYEQFF
TRBV7-2,TRBD2,TRBJ2-5,.,CASSRGLAGMRETQYF
TRBV18,TRBD1,TRBJ2-4,.,CASSPPTGNRAKNIQYF
TRBV27,.,TRBJ2-3,.,CASSQLARDADTQYF
TRBV2,.,TRBJ2-7,once,CASGRETGGAYEQYF
TRBV7-9,TRBD1,TRBJ1-2,.,CASSLAGTGAGYTF
TRBV18,TRBD2,TRBJ2-3,.,CASSRIAGGRSTDTQYF
TRBV29-1,TRBD2,TRBJ2-1,.,CSVVSGGSYNEQFF
TRBV5-1,TRBD1,TRBJ2-1,.,CASSAGTAFIDEQFF
TRBV27,.,TRBJ1-4,.,CASSLWARGRANEKLFF
TRBV6-5,.,TRBJ1-1,.,CASSWQSGANTEAFF
TRBV3-1/TRBV3-2,.,TRBJ1-1,.,CASSQDPISSMRAFF
TRBV27,TRBD1,TRBJ1-5,many,CASSFQGAGNQPQHF
TRBV30,.,TRBJ2-3,.,CAFTSLPPTDTQYF
TRBV11-2,TRBD1,TRBJ1-1,.,CASSIQGMNTEAFF
TRBV14,TRBD1,TRBJ2-7,.,CASSQVGDRRYEQYF
TRBV7-8,.,TRBJ2-6,.,CASSLGGTSGANVLTF
TRBV6-2/TRBV6-3,.,TRBJ1-5,.,CASSYGESNQPQHF
TRBV4-3,TRBD1,TRBJ1-1,.,CASSQHSGQLNTEAFF
TRBV6-5,.,TRBJ1-2,.,CASRVLRGANYGYTF
TRBV5-1,.,TRBJ1-6,.,CASSPQGEPLHF
TRBV11-2,.,TRBJ1-5,.,CASSLAGQPQHF
TRBV6-1,.,TRBJ1-1,.,CASEQSNTEAFF
TRBV7-8,.,TRBJ2-7,.,CASSRERSYEQYF
TRBV18,.,TRBJ2-3,.,CASSVQTSTDTQYF
TRBV5-1,TRBD1,TRBJ1-4,.,CASSIQGINEKLFF
TRBV6-5,TRBD1,TRBJ1-2,.,CASSYTGGANYGYTF
TRBV14,.,TRBJ2-2,.,CASSQDRGWTGELFF
TRBV28,.,TRBJ2-1,.,CASSLSNHRQFF
TRBV12-3/TRBV12-4,.,TRBJ1-5,.,CASSFTEHQPQHF
TRBV18,TRBD2,TRBJ2-7,.,CASSSGLAGNYEQYF
TRBV6-4,TRBD2,TRBJ2-3,.,CASRREGTDTQYF
TRBV12-3/TRBV12-4,TRBD1,TRBJ2-1,.,CASKFLGQEFF
TRBV2,TRBD1,TRBJ1-2,.,CARQGIYGYTF
TRBV19,.,TRBJ2-7,.,CASSMPGGSSYEQYF
TRBV20-1,.,TRBJ2-5,.,CSAPQGGTQYF
TRBV28,.,TRBJ2-1,.,CASRERLTEQFF
TRBV7-6,.,TRBJ1-6,few,CASSLESSYNSPLHF
TRBV5-1,.,TRBJ2-5,.,CASSLQGQETQYF
TRBV30,.,TRBJ1-5,.,CAWSVRGNQPQHF
TRBV25-1,TRBD1,TRBJ2-1,.,CASSAGTVNEQFF
TRBV19,TRBD1,TRBJ2-1,.,CATDRVEDNEQFF
TRBV4-1,TRBD1,TRBJ1-2,.,CASSPQDRAVNYGYTF
TRBV9,TRBD1,TRBJ1-4,.,CASSVGTGGGMNEKLFF
TRBV11-1,TRBD1,TRBJ2-7,once,CASSILPTGGNEQYF
TRBV29-1,TRBD1,TRBJ2-3,.,CSSRDSSTDTQYF
TRBV6-1,TRBD2,TRBJ2-3,.,CASSELGGDTQYF
TRBV3-1/TRBV3-2,.,TRBJ1-2,once,CASSPRREVNYGYTF
TRBV4-3,.,TRBJ1-2,.,CASSQGQFTYGYTF